These T cell receptor beta chains were read from a single sample in a study of blood T cell repertoires in COVID-19. Measured with immunoSEQ multiplex PCR; TCRdb has only the in-frame clones, and not every one. The sample shows some 65,000 clones, approximately 93% of them seen only once. Sequencing was carried out using peripheral blood. Every receptor here comes from a man aged 70 or older with active COVID-19. Each CDR3 is given with its conserved first and last residue. The D gene is left open where the match is weak. Not every row has a clone size; where given, it reads once, few, many or a size class.

abundance	d_gene	len	j_gene	v_gene	CDR3nt	CDR3aa
.	TRBD1	16	TRBJ2-1	TRBV28	TGTGCCAGCAGTAATACAGGGGCTTTCTCCTACAATGAGCAGTTCTTC	CASSNTGAFSYNEQFF
few	.	16	TRBJ1-5	TRBV7-2	TGTGCCAGCAGCGTAGGCCTCACGTCGTGGAGTCAGCCCCAGCATTTT	CASSVGLTSWSQPQHF
once	TRBD2	16	TRBJ2-3	TRBV29-1	TGCAGCGTTGTAGGACTAGCGGAAATTAGCACAGATACGCAGTATTTT	CSVVGLAEISTDTQYF
.	TRBD1	18	TRBJ2-2	TRBV6-2/TRBV6-3	TGTGCCAGCAGTTACTCGTGGGACCAGGACAGGCAGGTCGGGGAGCTGTTTTTT	CASSYSWDQDRQVGELFF
.	.	15	TRBJ2-5	TRBV28	TGTGCCAGCAGTTTTGTGGTGGCAGGGCAAGAGACCCAGTACTTC	CASSFVVAGQETQYF
.	.	16	TRBJ2-6	TRBV2	TGTGCCAGCAGTTTTCAGGGTATGGCTGGGGCCAACGTCCTGACTTTC	CASSFQGMAGANVLTF
.	TRBD1	17	TRBJ1-4	TRBV7-2	TGTGCCAGCAGCTCAAACCCTATAGACAGGGCGGGTGAAAAACTGTTTTTT	CASSSNPIDRAGEKLFF
.	TRBD2	17	TRBJ2-6	TRBV7-2	TGTGCCAGCAGCTTAACCAGCGGGGGCCTCGGGGCCAACGTCCTGACTTTC	CASSLTSGGLGANVLTF
.	.	13	TRBJ2-5	TRBV5-6	TGTGCCAGCAGCTTGGTCCAGGGGGAGACCCAGTACTTC	CASSLVQGETQYF
.	TRBD1	15	TRBJ2-7	TRBV18	TGTGCCAGCTCACCGAGACAGGGGTCCGACTACGAGCAGTACTTC	CASSPRQGSDYEQYF
.	.	13	TRBJ1-6	TRBV12-3/TRBV12-4	TGTGCCAGCAGCCCCCGGGGGGGTTCACCCCTCCACTTT	CASSPRGGSPLHF
.	.	15	TRBJ2-3	TRBV5-1	TGCGCCAGCAGCTTGGTTTCAGGCGGCACAGATACGCAGTATTTT	CASSLVSGGTDTQYF
.	TRBD1	16	TRBJ2-2	TRBV2	TGTGCCAGCAGTGTCGGTTGGGGACAGATAGCCGGGGAGCTGTTTTTT	CASSVGWGQIAGELFF
.	.	15	TRBJ2-2	TRBV4-1	TGCGCCAGCAGCCAAGTCACTAGTTCGGCCGGGGAGCTGTTTTTT	CASSQVTSSAGELFF